This entry lists 14 T cell receptor beta chains sequenced from one sample in a study of regulatory T cells in long-lasting Graves disease. The time point denotes: persistent/refractory GD, antithyroid drugs over 5 years with positive TRAb. There was RNA extracted from PBMCs, and the TCR library was made from it. Researchers made TCR beta libraries by using iRepertoire HTBI primers and running Arm-PCR on CDR3 regions. Each CDR3 protein is one row after TCRdb ran MiXCR on the multiplex PCR reads. The repertoire includes a few hundred thousand distinct CDR3 sequences, approximately 23% of them detected once, and 13% sits in the top ten. This specimen was peripheral blood mononuclear cells (PBMCs), taken when the disease was refractory, from a patient treated with antithyroid drugs. Receptors were obtained from a female donor with Graves disease.

V is TRBV7-3 and J is TRBJ2-6, with 9 bases aligning to TRBD1. With 5 bases clipped from V and 0 bases from J, the junction kept 11 bases outside the gene matches. Germline values: CDR1 SGHTA, CDR2 FQGTGA. The CDR3 is 19 residues long. The CDR3 region has the DNA TGTGCCAGCAGCCAACATTCCGGGACAGGGATCTCTGGGGCCAACGTCCTGACTTTC. Amino acids: CASSQHSGTGISGANVLTF.

This clonotype was found a few times. The V gene is TRBV7-3, the J gene TRBJ2-7, with a weak D call TRBD2 (5 bases). The CDR3 spans 16 residues. Looked up from germline, CDR1 is SGHTA and CDR2 is FQGTGA. Trimming pared 2 bases from V and 6 bases from J, leaving 20 bases between. The CDR3 nucleotides are TGTGCCAGCAGCTTAGGCCCCTCGGACTTAAGGGCCGAGCAGTACTTC. It specifies CASSLGPSDLRAEQYF. Full variable domain (remainder filled in from reference TRBV7-3 and TRBJ2-7): GAGVSQTPSNKVTEKGKYVELRCDPISGHTALYWYRQSLGQGPEFLIYFQGTGAADDSGLPNDRFFAVRPEGSVSTLKIQRTERGDSAVYLCASSLGPSDLRAEQYFGPGTRLTVT.

The J gene is TRBJ2-2, the V gene TRBV20-1; D may correspond to TRBD1 or TRBD2 (5 bases each). CDR1 is DFQATT, CDR2 SNEGSKA, per germline (reference sequence). The CDR3 covers 14 residues. Trimming pared 3 bases from V and 1 base from J, leaving 9 bases between. CDR3 DNA sequence: TGCAGTGCTAGGGGACCAGGGAACACCGGGGAGCTGTTTTTT. Residues: CSARGPGNTGELFF.

This sequence joins TRBV7-2 and TRBJ2-2, with 7 bases identical to TRBD1. Germline V gene sequence: CDR1 SGHTA, CDR2 FQGNSA. The CDR3 is 16 residues long. Unmatched junction bases numbered 9, after V lost 5 bases and J lost 3 bases. In DNA, the CDR3 is TGTGCCAGCAGCATCCGACAGGGAAGTGACACCGGGGAGCTGTTTTTT. Translation: CASSIRQGSDTGELFF.

The V gene is TRBV7-2, the J gene TRBJ1-6, with 8 bases fitting TRBD1. Trimming cost V 5 bases and J 1 base; bases outside gene matches: 10. CDR1 is SGHTA and CDR2 is FQGNSA in the germline V gene. The CDR3 loop spans 18 amino acids. The CDR3 region is CASSEDRDPGSYNSPLHF. The CDR3 nucleotides are TGTGCCAGCAGCGAGGACAGGGACCCGGGGTCCTATAATTCACCCCTCCACTTT.

The table lists this clonotype with many counts. The genes are TRBV25-1 and TRBJ2-7; 9 positions match TRBD1. The CDR3 covers 13 residues. Germline values: CDR1 MGHDK, CDR2 SYGVNS. The V and J ends lost 4 bases and 5 bases, in that order; junction bases with no gene match: 3. The CDR3 DNA sequence: TGTGCCAGCAGTGTGGGACAGGGTGACGAGCAGTACTTC. Protein product: CASSVGQGDEQYF.

This clonotype was found many times. This CDR3 is CASNGGSHQPQHF. The CDR3 DNA sequence: TGTGCCAGCAACGGGGGATCCCATCAGCCCCAGCATTTT. J is TRBJ1-5 and V is TRBV12-3 or TRBV12-4, with D maybe TRBD1 (5 bases). There are 13 residues in the CDR3. Trimming pared 7 bases from V and 5 bases from J, leaving 12 bases between.

This clonotype was detected many times. The chain couples TRBV6-1 to TRBJ1-2; 9 bases are shared with TRBD1. The CDR3 is made up of 17 amino acids. Germline CDR1 is MNHNS and CDR2 is SASEGT. Germline trimming cut 4 bases from V and 3 bases from J; bases unmatched to any gene: 12. CDR3 in DNA: TGTGCCAGCAGTGTTAACAGGGGGCGTCATACCGACTATGGCTACACCTTC. Translation gives CASSVNRGRHTDYGYTF.

This chain joins TRBV29-1 and TRBJ2-5, with 8 bases identical to TRBD1. The V gene end was trimmed by 3 bases and the J gene end by 5 bases; junction bases not matched to a gene: 8. The CDR3 runs to 14 residues. Germline V gives CDR1 SQVTM, CDR2 ANQGSEA. The CDR3 here is CSVERTGFVETQYF. The DNA for the CDR3 is TGCAGCGTTGAGAGGACAGGGTTCGTGGAGACCCAGTACTTC. The variable domain in full, with the rest retrieved from reference TRBV29-1 and TRBJ2-5, is SAVISQKPSRDICQRGTSLTIQCQVDSQVTMMFWYRQQPGQSLTLIATANQGSEATYESGFVIDKFPISRPNLTFSTLTVSNMSPEDSSIYLCSVERTGFVETQYFGPGTRLLVL.

This clonotype showed up many times. The rearrangement joins TRBV28 to TRBJ1-1; D unresolved. Germline V gene sequence: CDR1 MDHEN, CDR2 SYDVKM. The CDR3 totals 13 residues. Trimming left V 7 bases short and J 4 bases short, with 13 bases between. This CDR3 is CASTTSWSTEAFF. The DNA of the CDR3 is TGTGCCAGCACCACCTCTTGGTCCACTGAAGCTTTCTTT.

The chain carries TRBV20-1 and TRBJ1-5, with 7 bases aligning to TRBD1. CDR3 size: 12 residues. The V gene's germline CDR1 is DFQATT and CDR2 SNEGSKA (reference sequence). The V segment lost 5 bases and the J segment 7 bases; nucleotides outside the gene matches: 5. CDR3 DNA sequence: TGCAGTGCTTACAGGGGAGGACAGCCCCAGCATTTT. Protein sequence: CSAYRGGQPQHF.

Ten or more counts support this clonotype. CDR3 DNA: TGTGCCTGGAGGTCAGGGACCGCAACTAATGAAAAACTGTTTTTT. Encoded protein: CAWRSGTATNEKLFF. V is TRBV30 and J is TRBJ1-4; D perhaps matches TRBD1 (5 bases). CDR3 length: 15 residues. Per germline, CDR1 GTSNPN and CDR2 SVGIG (reference sequence). The V and J ends lost 3 bases and 0 bases respectively, with 11 bases between them.

This clonotype was counted between two and nine times. This sequence joins TRBV7-2 and TRBJ1-1; TRBD1 is a possible D gene (5 bases). Germline CDR1 is SGHTA and CDR2 is FQGNSA. The CDR3 is 17 residues long. Trimming stripped 1 base from V and 1 base from J, with 16 bases between. Here the CDR3 reads CASSLGWEGIKNTEAFF. CDR3 in DNA: TGTGCCAGCAGCTTAGGGTGGGAGGGGATAAAGAACACTGAAGCTTTCTTT.

This clonotype has ten or more counts. The V gene is TRBV11-1, the J gene TRBJ2-5; D is perhaps TRBD1 or TRBD2 (6 bases each). The V end was cut by 4 bases, the J end by 3 bases, with 15 bases between. The CDR3 is 15 residues long. Germline CDR1 reads SGHAT; CDR2 reads FQDESV (reference sequence). As DNA, the CDR3 is TGTGCCAGCAGCTCAGGTGGGGGGCGCGAAGAGACCCAGTACTTC. Its translation is CASSSGGGREETQYF.